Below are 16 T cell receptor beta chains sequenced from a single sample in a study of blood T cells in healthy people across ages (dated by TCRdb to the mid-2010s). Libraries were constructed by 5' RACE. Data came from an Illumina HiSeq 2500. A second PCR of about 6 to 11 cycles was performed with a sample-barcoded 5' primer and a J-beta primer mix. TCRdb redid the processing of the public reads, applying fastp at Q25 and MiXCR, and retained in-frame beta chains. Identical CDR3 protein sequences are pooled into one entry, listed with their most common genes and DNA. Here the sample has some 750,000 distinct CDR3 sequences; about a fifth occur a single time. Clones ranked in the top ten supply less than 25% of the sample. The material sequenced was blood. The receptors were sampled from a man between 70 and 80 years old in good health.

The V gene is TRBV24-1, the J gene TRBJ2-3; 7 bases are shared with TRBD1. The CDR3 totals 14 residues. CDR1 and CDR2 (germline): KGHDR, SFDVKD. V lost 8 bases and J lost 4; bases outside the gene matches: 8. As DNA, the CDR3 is TGTGCCACCAAAAACCGGGACAGTTCAGATACGCAGTATTTT. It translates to CATKNRDSSDTQYF.

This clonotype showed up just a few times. The CDR3 coding sequence is TGCAGCGTTGATAGTTCATACAATGAGCAGTTCTTC. Encoded protein: CSVDSSYNEQFF. This chain links TRBV29-1 with TRBJ2-1; D not certain. This CDR3 contains 12 residues. Germline V gene data show CDR1 as SQVTM and CDR2 as ANQGSEA. V lost 3 bases and J 4 bases, leaving 7 bases between the germline ends.

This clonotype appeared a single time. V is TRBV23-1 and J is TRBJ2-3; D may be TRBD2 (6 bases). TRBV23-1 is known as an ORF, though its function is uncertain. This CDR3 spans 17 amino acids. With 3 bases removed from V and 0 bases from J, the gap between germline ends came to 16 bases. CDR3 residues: CASSQEGLQNSTDTQYF. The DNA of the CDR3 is TGCGCCAGCAGTCAGGAGGGACTTCAGAATAGCACAGATACGCAGTATTTT.

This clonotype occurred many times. CDR3 sequence: CASSYSEALGYTF. CDR3 in DNA: TGTGCCAGCAGTTACTCAGAGGCCCTCGGCTACACCTTC. J is TRBJ1-2 and V is TRBV6-5; D call uncertain. CDR3 length equals 13 residues. Between the trimmed V and J ends, which lost 0 bases and 8 bases, there was a span of 10 bases. Per germline, CDR1 MNHEY and CDR2 SVGAGI.

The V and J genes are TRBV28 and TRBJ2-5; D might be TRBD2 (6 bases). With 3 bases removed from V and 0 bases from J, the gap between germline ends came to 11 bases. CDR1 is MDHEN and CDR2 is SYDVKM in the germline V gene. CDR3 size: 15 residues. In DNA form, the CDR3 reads TGTGCCAGCAGTTTTGGGGACTTGTACCAAGAGACCCAGTACTTC. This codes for CASSFGDLYQETQYF.

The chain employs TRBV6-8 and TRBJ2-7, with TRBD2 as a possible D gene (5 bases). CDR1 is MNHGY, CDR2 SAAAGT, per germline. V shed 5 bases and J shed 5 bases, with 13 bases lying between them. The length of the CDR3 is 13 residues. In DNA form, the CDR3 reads TGTGCCAGCAGTCACGCGGGCATGGACGAGCAGTACGTC. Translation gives CASSHAGMDEQYV.

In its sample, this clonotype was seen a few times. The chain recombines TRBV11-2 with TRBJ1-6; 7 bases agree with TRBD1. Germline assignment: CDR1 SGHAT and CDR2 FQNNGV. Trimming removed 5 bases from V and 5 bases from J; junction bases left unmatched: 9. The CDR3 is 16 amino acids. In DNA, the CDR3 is TGTGCCAGCAGCCAGACGACAGGGATAAATAATTCACCCCTCCACTTT. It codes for CASSQTTGINNSPLHF. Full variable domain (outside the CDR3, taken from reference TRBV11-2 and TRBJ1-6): EAGVAQSPRYKIIEKRQSVAFWCNPISGHATLYWYQQILGQGPKLLIQFQNNGVVDDSQLPKDRFSAERLKGVDSTLKIQPAKLEDSAVYLCASSQTTGINNSPLHFGNGTRLTVT.

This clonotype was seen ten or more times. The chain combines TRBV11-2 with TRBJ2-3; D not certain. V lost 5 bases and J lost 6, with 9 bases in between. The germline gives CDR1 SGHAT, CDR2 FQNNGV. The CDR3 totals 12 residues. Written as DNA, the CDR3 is TGTGCCAGCAGCCTCGACTTGGATACGCAGTATTTT. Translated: CASSLDLDTQYF.

This CDR3 reads CASSFDRGPDQPQHF. The DNA for the CDR3 is TGTGCCAGCAGTTTCGACAGGGGGCCTGATCAGCCCCAGCATTTT. The J gene is TRBJ1-5, the V gene TRBV6-6, with TRBD1 identical over 10 bases. The CDR3 is made up of 15 amino acids. V lost 4 bases to trimming and J lost 5 bases; unmatched junction nucleotides: 5. Germline CDR1 reads MNHNY; CDR2 reads SVGAGI (reference sequence).

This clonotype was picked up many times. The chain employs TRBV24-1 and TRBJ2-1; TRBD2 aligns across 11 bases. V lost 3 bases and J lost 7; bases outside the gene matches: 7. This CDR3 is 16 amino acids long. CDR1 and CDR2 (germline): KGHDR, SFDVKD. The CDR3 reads CATSDLAGGSKNEQFF. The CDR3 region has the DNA TGTGCCACCAGTGATCTAGCGGGAGGATCGAAAAATGAGCAGTTCTTC.

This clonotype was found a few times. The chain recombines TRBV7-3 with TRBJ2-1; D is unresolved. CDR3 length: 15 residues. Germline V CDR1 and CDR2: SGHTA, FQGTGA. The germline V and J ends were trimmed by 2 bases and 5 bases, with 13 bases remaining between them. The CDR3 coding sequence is TGTGCCAGCAGCTTATATACCTCTACAAACAATGAGCAGTTCTTC. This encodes CASSLYTSTNNEQFF.

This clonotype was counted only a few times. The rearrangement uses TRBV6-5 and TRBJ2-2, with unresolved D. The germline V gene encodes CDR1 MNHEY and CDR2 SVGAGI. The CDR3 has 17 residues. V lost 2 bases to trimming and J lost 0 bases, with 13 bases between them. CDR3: CASSYVVPSANTGELFF. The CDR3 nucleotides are TGTGCCAGCAGTTACGTCGTCCCGTCCGCGAACACCGGGGAGCTGTTTTTT.

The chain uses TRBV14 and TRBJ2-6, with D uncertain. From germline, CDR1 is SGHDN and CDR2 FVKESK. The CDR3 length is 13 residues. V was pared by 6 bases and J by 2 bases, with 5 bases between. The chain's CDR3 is CASRPAGANVLTF. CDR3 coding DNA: TGTGCCAGCAGACCCGCTGGGGCCAACGTCCTGACTTTC.

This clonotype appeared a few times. As DNA, the CDR3 is TGTGCCAGTCAAACAGGGCCATGGGGAAACTATGGCTACACCTTC. Translated: CASQTGPWGNYGYTF. The chain links TRBV7-7 to TRBJ1-2; D is possibly TRBD1 (6 bases). The V end was cut by 9 bases, the J end by 2 bases, with 19 bases between. The length of the CDR3 is 15 residues. Germline V CDR1 and CDR2: SSHAT, FNYEAQ (reference sequence).

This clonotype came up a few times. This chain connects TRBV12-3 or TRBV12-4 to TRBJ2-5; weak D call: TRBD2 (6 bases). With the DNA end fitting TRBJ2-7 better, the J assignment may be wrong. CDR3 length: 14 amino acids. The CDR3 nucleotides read TGTGCCAGCAGTTCGTGGCGGGACTCCTACGAGCAGTACTTC. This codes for CASSSWRDSYEQYF.

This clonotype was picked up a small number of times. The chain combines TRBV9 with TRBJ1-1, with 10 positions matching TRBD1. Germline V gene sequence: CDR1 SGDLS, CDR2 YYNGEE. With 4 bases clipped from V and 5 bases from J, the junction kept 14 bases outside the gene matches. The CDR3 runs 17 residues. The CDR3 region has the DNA TGTGCCAGCAGCCCTGGGACAGGGGTTTGGGGGAGAACTGAAGCTTTCTTT. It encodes CASSPGTGVWGRTEAFF.